This T cell receptor beta chain was documented in a study of cytomegalovirus exposure and HLA in healthy donors. Study results and caveats: The study put 150 or so TCR beta chains on its list as cytomegalovirus-associated. According to a later analysis, donors in an Asian-associated ancestry cluster reportedly had fewer N-insertions than the roughly 640-donor mean. Sequencing likely produced, as an artifact, a cluster of highly shared sequence variants.

PCR primers comprised 60 Vbeta and 13 Jbeta primers. Repertoires were generated with immunoSEQ multiplex PCR, while TCRdb's copy carries only in-frame clones and drops some. The data show roughly 160,000 clones, approximately 76% seen once. V lost 2 bases and J 6 bases, leaving 18 bases between the germline ends. The CDR3 runs to 16 residues. Per germline, CDR1 SGHDN and CDR2 FVKESK. About this clone: Its antigen is unknown.

The chain joins TRBV14 to TRBJ2-3; D might be TRBD2 (7 bases). This receptor was identified in a man in his sixties in good health and CMV-seronegative. Material for sequencing was PBMCs. The CDR3 nucleotides are TGTGCCAGCAGCCAAAATAAGGGGGGGATTTTGGATACGCAGTATTTT. Translated: CASSQNKGGILDTQYF.